This is a list of T cell receptor beta chains from one sample in a study of T cell repertoires in cytomegalovirus infection. One entry per CDR3 protein results from TCRdb running MiXCR on the reads. The top ten hold roughly a quarter of the sample, which has approximately 170,000 distinct CDR3 sequences, 13% to 15% seen once. The sample was PBMCs. Source of these receptors: a human donor in good health (CMV status not recorded). Some clones in this sample may be carry-over from other donors' samples. The CDR3 runs from the conserved cysteine through the conserved F or W. The D gene is left open where the match is weak. Clone size is shown for a subset of rows, as once, few, many or a class of expanded clone.

CDR3 length | clone size | J gene | V gene | D gene | CDR3 protein | CDR3 DNA
13 | . | TRBJ2-3 | TRBV2 | . | CASNPGAADTQYF | TGTGCCAGCAACCCGGGAGCCGCAGATACGCAGTATTTT
12 | many | TRBJ2-7 | TRBV6-2/TRBV6-3 | . | CASRQTAYEQYF | TGTGCCAGCAGACAAACCGCCTACGAGCAGTACTTC
17 | few | TRBJ2-1 | TRBV7-3 | TRBD1 | CASSLMAQGTGGDEQFF | TGTGCCAGCAGCTTAATGGCCCAAGGAACAGGGGGCGATGAGCAGTTCTTC
17 | many | TRBJ2-1 | TRBV20-1 | TRBD2 | CSARARTSGRMGNEQFF | TGCAGTGCTAGAGCCCGGACTAGCGGGAGGATGGGCAATGAGCAGTTCTTC
13 | . | TRBJ2-7 | TRBV28 | TRBD1 | CASSSFGQDRQYF | TGTGCCAGCAGTTCCTTTGGACAGGACCGGCAGTACTTC
14 | few | TRBJ1-2 | TRBV12-5 | TRBD1 | CASGLGTGLVGYTF | TGTGCTAGTGGTTTGGGGACAGGGTTGGTTGGCTACACCTTC
17 | few | TRBJ2-4 | TRBV7-2 | . | CASSYSPTQGSGNIQYF | TGTGCCAGCAGCTACTCTCCCACCCAGGGGTCGGGAAACATTCAGTACTTC
15 | . | TRBJ1-2 | TRBV27 | TRBD1 | CASSLTPGQRAGYTF | TGTGCCAGCAGTTTAACCCCGGGACAGAGGGCTGGCTACACCTTC
15 | . | TRBJ2-1 | TRBV12-5 | TRBD2 | CASGLGTSSYNEQFF | TGTGCTAGTGGTTTGGGGACTAGTTCATACAATGAGCAGTTCTTC
15 | . | TRBJ1-3 | TRBV12-3/TRBV12-4 | . | CASSSQGHSGNTIYF | TGTGCCAGCAGTTCTCAGGGGCACTCTGGAAACACCATATATTTT
14 | . | TRBJ1-2 | TRBV4-2 | . | CASSLEEGAYGYTF | TGTGCCAGCAGCCTAGAGGAGGGCGCCTATGGCTACACCTTC
14 | many | TRBJ2-6 | TRBV20-1 | . | CSARVGVGANVLTF | TGCAGTGCTAGAGTGGGGGTTGGGGCCAACGTCCTGACTTTC
13 | . | TRBJ2-1 | TRBV24-1 | . | CATSDKTYNEQFF | TGTGCCACCAGTGATAAGACCTACAATGAGCAGTTCTTC
16 | few | TRBJ2-7 | TRBV6-5 | TRBD1 | CASSLLPEGQVYEQYF | TGTGCCAGCAGTTTACTACCGGAGGGACAGGTTTACGAGCAGTACTTC
10 | few | TRBJ1-1 | TRBV29-1 | . | CSVELTEAFF | TGCAGCGTGGAGCTGACTGAAGCTTTCTTT
13 | . | TRBJ2-1 | TRBV2 | TRBD2 | CAGRLAVYNEQFF | TGTGCCGGTCGACTAGCGGTCTACAATGAGCAGTTCTTC
13 | . | TRBJ2-3 | TRBV20-1 | . | CSALGRGADTQYF | TGCAGTGCGCTGGGTAGGGGCGCAGATACGCAGTATTTT
15 | many | TRBJ2-3 | TRBV11-2 | . | CASSFGQIPTDTQYF | TGTGCCAGCAGCTTCGGACAGATACCCACAGATACGCAGTATTTT
12 | many | TRBJ2-1 | TRBV27 | . | CASSLMGREQFF | TGTGCCAGCAGTTTAATGGGGAGGGAGCAGTTCTTC
14 | many | TRBJ2-4 | TRBV7-2 | . | CASSLTSRLNIQYF | TGTGCCAGCAGCTTAACCTCGAGGCTGAACATTCAGTACTTC
17 | . | TRBJ2-7 | TRBV14 | TRBD1 | CASSQNRPDRGLREQYF | TGTGCCAGCAGCCAAAACCGCCCGGACAGGGGGCTTAGGGAGCAGTACTTC
15 | few | TRBJ1-1 | TRBV28 | . | CASSLPGRGDTEAFF | TGTGCCAGCAGCCTACCGGGACGGGGGGACACTGAAGCTTTCTTT
15 | . | TRBJ1-1 | TRBV5-1 | . | CASSFRTGTNTEAFF | TGCGCCAGCAGCTTCCGGACGGGAACGAACACTGAAGCTTTCTTT
15 | few | TRBJ1-2 | TRBV5-1 | . | CASSLASGKNYGYTF | TGCGCCAGCAGCTTGGCAAGTGGCAAGAACTATGGCTACACCTTC
14 | many | TRBJ1-1 | TRBV7-2 | . | CASSLEGGRAEAFF | TGTGCCAGCAGCTTAGAAGGGGGGAGGGCTGAAGCTTTCTTT
16 | many | TRBJ2-1 | TRBV7-3 | TRBD2 | CASSPTSGGNRNEQFF | TGTGCCAGCAGCCCTACTAGCGGGGGAAACCGCAATGAGCAGTTCTTC
13 | few | TRBJ1-2 | TRBV20-1 | . | CSARDLGNDGYTF | TGCAGTGCTAGAGATCTCGGGAACGATGGCTACACCTTC
14 | . | TRBJ2-5 | TRBV6-2/TRBV6-3 | . | CASSLLAYQETQYF | TGTGCCAGCAGTCTTCTAGCGTACCAAGAGACCCAGTACTTC
13 | few | TRBJ2-2 | TRBV10-3 | . | CAISEGVPGELFF | TGTGCCATCAGTGAAGGGGTTCCCGGGGAGCTGTTTTTT
17 | many | TRBJ2-3 | TRBV12-3/TRBV12-4 | TRBD2 | CASSASGGISSTDTQYF | TGTGCCAGCAGTGCTAGCGGGGGCATTAGTAGCACAGATACGCAGTATTTT
14 | many | TRBJ1-2 | TRBV28 | . | CASTPGGRKDGYTF | TGTGCCAGCACCCCCGGAGGTAGGAAAGACGGCTACACCTTC
15 | . | TRBJ2-7 | TRBV6-6 | TRBD2 | CASSYSGGRAYEQYF | TGTGCCAGCAGTTACTCTGGCGGGAGGGCCTACGAGCAGTACTTC
15 | . | TRBJ1-2 | TRBV20-1 | TRBD1 | CSARGGTGGNYGYTF | TGCAGTGCTAGAGGGGGTACAGGGGGAAACTATGGCTACACCTTC
13 | few | TRBJ2-7 | TRBV6-2/TRBV6-3 | . | CASRTSGVGEQYF | TGTGCCAGCAGAACCTCAGGGGTGGGGGAGCAGTACTTC
14 | . | TRBJ2-7 | TRBV6-5 | . | CASISPGQAYEQYF | TGTGCCAGCATTTCACCGGGACAAGCCTACGAGCAGTACTTC
13 | many | TRBJ1-4 | TRBV7-2 | . | CASSTTGPEKLFF | TGTGCCAGCAGCACGACCGGGCCTGAAAAACTGTTTTTT
15 | few | TRBJ2-5 | TRBV28 | TRBD2 | CASSSSGTTQETQYF | TGTGCCAGCAGTTCGTCCGGGACTACCCAAGAGACCCAGTACTTC
15 | . | TRBJ2-7 | TRBV7-9 | . | CASSLGRPSSYEQYF | TGTGCCAGCAGCTTAGGCAGGCCTTCCTCCTACGAGCAGTACTTC
18 | many | TRBJ2-2 | TRBV15 | TRBD1 | CATSRDLAGTANTGELFF | TGTGCCACCAGCAGAGATCTGGCTGGGACAGCGAACACCGGGGAGCTGTTTTTT
16 | many | TRBJ2-1 | TRBV20-1 | TRBD1 | CSADGTTGTGVNEQFF | TGCAGTGCTGATGGGACAACCGGGACAGGGGTCAATGAGCAGTTCTTC
12 | few | TRBJ1-2 | TRBV29-1 | . | CSVAQGTYGYTF | TGCAGCGTTGCCCAGGGTACCTATGGCTACACCTTC
13 | few | TRBJ2-3 | TRBV6-2/TRBV6-3 | . | CASSPILTDTQYF | TGTGCCAGCAGTCCAATACTTACAGATACGCAGTATTTT
16 | few | TRBJ2-3 | TRBV29-1 | . | CSVESPEGQPGDTQYF | TGCAGCGTTGAATCCCCGGAGGGCCAACCTGGAGATACGCAGTATTTT
14 | many | TRBJ2-7 | TRBV5-6 | . | CASSSIIQSYEQYF | TGTGCCAGCAGCTCCATAATCCAGTCCTACGAGCAGTACTTC
14 | many | TRBJ1-1 | TRBV28 | . | CASSLPGWRTEAFF | TGTGCCAGCAGTTTGCCCGGTTGGCGCACTGAAGCTTTCTTT
18 | many | TRBJ2-7 | TRBV28 | TRBD2 | CASSSLTSGGRVTYEQYF | TGTGCCAGCAGTTCACTGACTAGCGGGGGTCGGGTTACCTACGAGCAGTACTTC
14 | many | TRBJ2-7 | TRBV7-2 | TRBD1 | CASSFDRGSYEQYF | TGTGCCAGCAGCTTTGACAGGGGTTCCTACGAGCAGTACTTC
13 | few | TRBJ2-7 | TRBV27 | . | CATSRGSSYEQYF | TGTGCCACCTCCAGGGGTAGCTCCTACGAGCAGTACTTC
14 | many | TRBJ2-2 | TRBV7-2 | . | CASSPGPNTGELFF | TGTGCCAGCAGCCCAGGACCGAACACCGGGGAGCTGTTTTTT
15 | many | TRBJ1-5 | TRBV19 | . | CASSIGGVEGGPQHF | TGTGCCAGTAGTATTGGAGGGGTCGAAGGCGGACCCCAGCATTTT
15 | few | TRBJ1-1 | TRBV3-1 | . | CASSQGLAGWGEAFF | TGTGCCAGCAGCCAGGGACTCGCAGGGTGGGGTGAAGCTTTCTTT
12 | . | TRBJ2-2 | TRBV6-8 | . | CAGQATTGELFF | TGTGCCGGGCAGGCCACCACCGGGGAGCTGTTTTTT
14 | many | TRBJ2-7 | TRBV6-8 | TRBD1 | CASSYFGTGVEQYF | TGTGCCAGCAGTTACTTCGGGACAGGGGTCGAGCAGTACTTC
19 | . | TRBJ1-3 | TRBV6-5 | TRBD1 | CASSYDGTGGFRAGNTIYF | TGTGCCAGCAGTTACGACGGGACAGGGGGCTTTAGGGCTGGAAACACCATATATTTT
16 | many | TRBJ1-4 | TRBV7-9 | . | CASSSTNRAPTEKLFF | TGTGCCAGCAGCTCGACCAACAGGGCCCCTACGGAAAAACTGTTTTTT
13 | . | TRBJ1-1 | TRBV28 | . | CASSYSSVAEAFF | TGTGCCAGCAGTTACAGTTCGGTGGCTGAAGCTTTCTTT
11 | . | TRBJ1-1 | TRBV2 | . | CASEFGAEAFF | TGTGCCAGCGAGTTTGGGGCTGAAGCTTTCTTT